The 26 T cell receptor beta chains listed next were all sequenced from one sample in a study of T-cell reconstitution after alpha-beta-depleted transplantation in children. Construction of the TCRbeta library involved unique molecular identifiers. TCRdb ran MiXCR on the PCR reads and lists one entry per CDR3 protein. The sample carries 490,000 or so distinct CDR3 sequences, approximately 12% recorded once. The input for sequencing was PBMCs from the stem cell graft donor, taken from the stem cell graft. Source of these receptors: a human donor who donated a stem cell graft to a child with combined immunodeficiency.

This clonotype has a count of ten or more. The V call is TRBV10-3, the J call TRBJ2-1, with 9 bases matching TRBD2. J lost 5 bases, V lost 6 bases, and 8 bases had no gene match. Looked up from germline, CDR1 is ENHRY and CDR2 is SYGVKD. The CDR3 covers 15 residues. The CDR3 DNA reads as TGTGCCATCAGCCTGACTAGCGGCCTTCACAATGAGCAGTTCTTC. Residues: CAISLTSGLHNEQFF.

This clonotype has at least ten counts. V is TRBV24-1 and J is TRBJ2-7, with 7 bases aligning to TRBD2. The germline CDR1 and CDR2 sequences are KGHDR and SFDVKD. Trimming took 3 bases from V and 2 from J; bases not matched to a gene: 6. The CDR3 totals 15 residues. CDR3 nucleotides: TGTGCCACCAGTGATGGAGCGGGAAGGGCCTACGAGCAGTACTTC. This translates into CATSDGAGRAYEQYF.

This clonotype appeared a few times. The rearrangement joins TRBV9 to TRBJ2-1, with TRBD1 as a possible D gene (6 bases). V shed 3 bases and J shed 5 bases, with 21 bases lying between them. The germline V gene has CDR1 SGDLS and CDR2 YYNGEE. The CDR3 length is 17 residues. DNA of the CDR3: TGTGCCAGCAGCGACAACCTTAGGGGGATGCGCCACAATGAGCAGTTCTTC. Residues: CASSDNLRGMRHNEQFF.

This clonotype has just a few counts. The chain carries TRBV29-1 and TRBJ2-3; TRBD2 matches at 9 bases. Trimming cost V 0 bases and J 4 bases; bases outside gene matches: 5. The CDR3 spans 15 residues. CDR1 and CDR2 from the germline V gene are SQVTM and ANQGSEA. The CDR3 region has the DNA TGCAGCGTTGAAGAGGGGTTAGCGGGAGCAGATACGCAGTATTTT. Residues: CSVEEGLAGADTQYF.

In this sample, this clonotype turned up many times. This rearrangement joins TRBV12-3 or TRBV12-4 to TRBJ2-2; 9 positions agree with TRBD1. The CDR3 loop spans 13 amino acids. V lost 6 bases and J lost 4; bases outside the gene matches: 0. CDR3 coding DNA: TGTGCCAGCAGACAGGGGGCCACCGGGGAGCTGTTTTTT. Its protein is CASRQGATGELFF.

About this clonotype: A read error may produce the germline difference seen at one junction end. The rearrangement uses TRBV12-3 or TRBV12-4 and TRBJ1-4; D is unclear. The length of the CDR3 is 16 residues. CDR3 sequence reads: CASRLVLGFGTEKLFF. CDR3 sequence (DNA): TGTGCCAGCAGATTAGTATTAGGGTTTGGAACCGAAAAACTGTTTTTT.

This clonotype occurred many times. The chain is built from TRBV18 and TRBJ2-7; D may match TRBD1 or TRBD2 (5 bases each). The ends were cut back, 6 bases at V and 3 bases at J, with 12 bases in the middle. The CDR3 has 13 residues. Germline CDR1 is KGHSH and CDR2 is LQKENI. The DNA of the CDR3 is TGTGCCAGCTCTTCCGGGGCCAGCTACGAGCAGTACTTC. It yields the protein CASSSGASYEQYF.

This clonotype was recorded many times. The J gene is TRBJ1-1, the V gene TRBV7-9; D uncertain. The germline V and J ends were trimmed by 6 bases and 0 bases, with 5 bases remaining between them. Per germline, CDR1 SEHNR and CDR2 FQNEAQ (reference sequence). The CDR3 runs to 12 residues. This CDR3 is CASRIMNTEAFF. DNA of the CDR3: TGTGCCAGCAGGATTATGAACACTGAAGCTTTCTTT. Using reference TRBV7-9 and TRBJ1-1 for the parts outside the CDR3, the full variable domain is DTGVSQNPRHKITKRGQNVTFRCDPISEHNRLYWYRQTLGQGPEFLTYFQNEAQLEKSRLLSDRFSAERPKGSFSTLEIQRTEQGDSAMYLCASRIMNTEAFFGQGTRLTVV.

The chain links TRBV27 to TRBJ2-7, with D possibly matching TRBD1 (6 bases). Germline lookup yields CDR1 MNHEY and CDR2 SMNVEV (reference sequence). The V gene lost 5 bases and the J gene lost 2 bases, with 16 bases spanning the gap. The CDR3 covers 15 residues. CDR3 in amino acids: CASSLIPTGPYEQYF. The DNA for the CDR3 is TGTGCCAGCAGTCTAATCCCGACAGGTCCCTACGAGCAGTACTTC.

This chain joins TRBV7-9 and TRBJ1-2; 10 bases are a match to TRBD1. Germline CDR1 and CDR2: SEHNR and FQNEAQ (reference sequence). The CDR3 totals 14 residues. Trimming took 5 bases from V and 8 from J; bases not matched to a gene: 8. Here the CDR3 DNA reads TGTGCCAGCAGCGGCAGGGACAGGGGAGAAGGCTACACCTTC. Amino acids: CASSGRDRGEGYTF.

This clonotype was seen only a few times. CDR3 coding DNA: TGTGCCAGCAGCCCTGACTCAGGAGGCTACGAGCAGTACTTC. It is translated as CASSPDSGGYEQYF. This chain uses TRBV7-2 with TRBJ2-7; perhaps TRBD2 as D (5 bases). In germline, CDR1 is SGHTA, CDR2 FQGNSA. Trimming stripped 5 bases from V and 3 bases from J, with 14 bases between. This CDR3 comprises 14 residues.

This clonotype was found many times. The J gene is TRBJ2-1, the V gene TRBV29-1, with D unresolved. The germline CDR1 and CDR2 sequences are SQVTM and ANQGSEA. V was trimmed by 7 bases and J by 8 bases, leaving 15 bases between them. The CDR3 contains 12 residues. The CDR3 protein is CSGRRYVDEQFF. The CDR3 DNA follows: TGCAGCGGACGGCGTTACGTCGATGAGCAGTTCTTC.

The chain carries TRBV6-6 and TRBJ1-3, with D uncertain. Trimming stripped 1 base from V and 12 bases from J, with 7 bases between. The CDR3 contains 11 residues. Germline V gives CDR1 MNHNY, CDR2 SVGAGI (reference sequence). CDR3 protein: CASSYYSGIYF. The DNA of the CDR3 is TGTGCCAGCAGTTACTACAGCGGCATATATTTT.

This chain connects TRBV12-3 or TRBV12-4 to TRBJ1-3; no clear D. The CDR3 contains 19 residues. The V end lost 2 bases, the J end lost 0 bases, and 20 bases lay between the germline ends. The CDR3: CASSLLRRPQLLSGNTIYF. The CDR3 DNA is TGTGCCAGCAGTTTACTCCGCCGCCCACAGCTCCTCTCTGGAAACACCATATATTTT.

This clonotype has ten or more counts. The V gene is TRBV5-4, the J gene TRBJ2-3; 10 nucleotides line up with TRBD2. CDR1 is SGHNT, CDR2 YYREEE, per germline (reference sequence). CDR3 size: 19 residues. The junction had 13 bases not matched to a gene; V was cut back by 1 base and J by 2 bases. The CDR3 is CASSLLASGGDTLTDTQYF. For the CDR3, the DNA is TGTGCCAGCAGCTTGTTGGCTAGCGGGGGAGATACTCTCACAGATACGCAGTATTTT.

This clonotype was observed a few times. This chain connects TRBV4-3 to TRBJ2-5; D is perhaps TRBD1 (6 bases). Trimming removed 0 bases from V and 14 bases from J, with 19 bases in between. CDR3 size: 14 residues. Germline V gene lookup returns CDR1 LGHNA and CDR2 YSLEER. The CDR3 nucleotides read TGCGCCAGCAGCCAAGATTCCAGGGGCGCAAGTAGTTACTTC. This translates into CASSQDSRGASSYF.

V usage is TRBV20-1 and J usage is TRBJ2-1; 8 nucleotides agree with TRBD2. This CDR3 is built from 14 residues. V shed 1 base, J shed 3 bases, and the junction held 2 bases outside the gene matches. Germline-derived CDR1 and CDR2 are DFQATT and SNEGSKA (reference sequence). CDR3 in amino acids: CSARGLANYNEQFF. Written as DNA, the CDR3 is TGCAGTGCTAGAGGACTAGCGAACTACAATGAGCAGTTCTTC.

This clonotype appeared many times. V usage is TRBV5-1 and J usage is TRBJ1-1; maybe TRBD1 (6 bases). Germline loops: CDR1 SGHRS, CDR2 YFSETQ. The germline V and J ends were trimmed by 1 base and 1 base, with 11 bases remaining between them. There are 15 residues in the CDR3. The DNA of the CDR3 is TGCGCCAGCAGCTTGCGGGCAGGGGAGAACACTGAAGCTTTCTTT. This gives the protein CASSLRAGENTEAFF.

CDR3 amino acids: CASNPDSYSGNTIYF. The CDR3 DNA is TGTGCCAGCAACCCCGACAGTTACTCTGGAAACACCATATATTTT. The chain carries TRBV7-9 and TRBJ1-3, with D maybe TRBD1 (5 bases). Trimming took 7 bases from V and 0 from J, leaving 13 bases between them. Germline-derived CDR1 and CDR2 are SEHNR and FQNEAQ (reference sequence). The length of the CDR3 is 15 residues.

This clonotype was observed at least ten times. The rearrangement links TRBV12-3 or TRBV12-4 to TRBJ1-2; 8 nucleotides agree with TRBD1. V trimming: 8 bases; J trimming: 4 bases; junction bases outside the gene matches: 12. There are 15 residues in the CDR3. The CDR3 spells CASLTGFTGGYGYTF. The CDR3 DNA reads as TGTGCCAGCTTAACCGGCTTCACAGGGGGCTATGGCTACACCTTC.

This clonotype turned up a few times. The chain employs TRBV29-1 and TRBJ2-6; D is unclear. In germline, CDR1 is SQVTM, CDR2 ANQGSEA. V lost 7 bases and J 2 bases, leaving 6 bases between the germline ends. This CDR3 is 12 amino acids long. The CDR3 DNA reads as TGCAGCGCCCAAACTGGGGCCAACGTCCTGACTTTC. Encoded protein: CSAQTGANVLTF.

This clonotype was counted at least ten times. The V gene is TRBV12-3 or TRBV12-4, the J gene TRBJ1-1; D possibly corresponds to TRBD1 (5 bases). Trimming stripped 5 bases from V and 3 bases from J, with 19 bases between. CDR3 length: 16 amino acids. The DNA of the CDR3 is TGTGCCAGCAGTCCCCGGGGGATAGGGGTGGACACTGAAGCTTTCTTT. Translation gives CASSPRGIGVDTEAFF.

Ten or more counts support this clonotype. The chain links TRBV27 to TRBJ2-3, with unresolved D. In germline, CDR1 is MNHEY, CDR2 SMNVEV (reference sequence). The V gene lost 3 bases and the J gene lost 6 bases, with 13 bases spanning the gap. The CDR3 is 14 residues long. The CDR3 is CASSFNRMQDTQYF. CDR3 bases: TGTGCCAGCAGTTTCAACAGAATGCAGGATACGCAGTATTTT.

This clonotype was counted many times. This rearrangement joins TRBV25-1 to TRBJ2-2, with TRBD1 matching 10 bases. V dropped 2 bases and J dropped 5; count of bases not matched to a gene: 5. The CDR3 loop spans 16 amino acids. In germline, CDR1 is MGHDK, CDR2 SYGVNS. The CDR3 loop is CASSEPRQGATGELFF. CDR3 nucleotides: TGTGCCAGCAGTGAACCCCGACAGGGGGCAACCGGGGAGCTGTTTTTT.

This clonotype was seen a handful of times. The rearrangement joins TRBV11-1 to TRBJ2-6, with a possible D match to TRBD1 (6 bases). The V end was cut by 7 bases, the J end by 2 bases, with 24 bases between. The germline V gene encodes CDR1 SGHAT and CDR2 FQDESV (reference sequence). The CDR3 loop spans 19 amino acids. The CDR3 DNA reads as TGTGCCAGCAATATTTGGGACACTTCGAACCCCACTGGGGCCAACGTCCTGACTTTC. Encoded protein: CASNIWDTSNPTGANVLTF.

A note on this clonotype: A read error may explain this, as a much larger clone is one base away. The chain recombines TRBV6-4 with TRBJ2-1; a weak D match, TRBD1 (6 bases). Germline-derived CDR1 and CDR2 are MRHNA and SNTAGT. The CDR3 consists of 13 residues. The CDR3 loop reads CASSRTAKDEHFF. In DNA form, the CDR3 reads TGTGCCAGCAGCCGGACAGCTAAGGATGAGCATTTCTTC.